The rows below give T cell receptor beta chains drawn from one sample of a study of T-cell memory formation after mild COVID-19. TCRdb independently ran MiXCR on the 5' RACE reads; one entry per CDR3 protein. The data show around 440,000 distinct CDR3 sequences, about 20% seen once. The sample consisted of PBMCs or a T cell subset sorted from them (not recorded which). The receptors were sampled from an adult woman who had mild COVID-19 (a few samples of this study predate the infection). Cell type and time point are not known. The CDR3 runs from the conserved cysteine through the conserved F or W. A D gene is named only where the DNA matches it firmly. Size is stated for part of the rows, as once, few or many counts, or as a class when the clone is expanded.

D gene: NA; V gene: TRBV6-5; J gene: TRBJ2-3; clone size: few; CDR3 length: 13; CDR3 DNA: TGTGCCAGCAGTTACGGGCGGGTAGATACGCAGTATTTT; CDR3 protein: CASSYGRVDTQYF
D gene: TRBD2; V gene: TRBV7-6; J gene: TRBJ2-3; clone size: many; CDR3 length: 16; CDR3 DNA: TGTGCCAGCAGCCCTCGGACTAGCGGGACTGTGTATACGCAGTATTTT; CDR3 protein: CASSPRTSGTVYTQYF
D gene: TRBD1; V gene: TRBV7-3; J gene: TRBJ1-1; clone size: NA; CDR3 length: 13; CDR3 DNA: TGTGCCAGCAGCCTGGACAGGGCCGCTGAAGCTTTCTTT; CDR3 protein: CASSLDRAAEAFF
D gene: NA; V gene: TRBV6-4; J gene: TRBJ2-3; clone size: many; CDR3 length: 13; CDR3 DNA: TGTGCCAGCAGTAGCGGGCCCACAGATACGCAGTATTTT; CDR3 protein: CASSSGPTDTQYF
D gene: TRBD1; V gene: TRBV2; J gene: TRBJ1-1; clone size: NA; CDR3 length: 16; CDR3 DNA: TGTGCCAGCAGACTACAGGGGGCCACTGTGAACACTGAAGCTTTCTTT; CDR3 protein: CASRLQGATVNTEAFF
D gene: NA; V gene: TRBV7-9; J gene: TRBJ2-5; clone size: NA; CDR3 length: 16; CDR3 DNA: TGTGCCAGCAGCTTAGGACCCCGACCCGGGATGGAGACCCAGTACTTC; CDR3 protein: CASSLGPRPGMETQYF
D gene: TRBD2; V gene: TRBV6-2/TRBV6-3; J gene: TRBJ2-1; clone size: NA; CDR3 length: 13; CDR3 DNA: TGTGCCAGCCGGGGGGGCCATTACAATGAGCAGTTCTTC; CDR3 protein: CASRGGHYNEQFF
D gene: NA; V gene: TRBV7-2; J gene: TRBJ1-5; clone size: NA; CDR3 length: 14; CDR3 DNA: TGTGCCAGCAGCTTCTCAGAAGGCAATCAGCCCCAGCATTTT; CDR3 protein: CASSFSEGNQPQHF
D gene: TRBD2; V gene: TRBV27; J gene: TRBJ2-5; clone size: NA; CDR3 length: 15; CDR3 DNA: TGTGCCAGCAGTACCAAGCTAACTAGCGAAGAGACCCAGTACTTC; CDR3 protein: CASSTKLTSEETQYF
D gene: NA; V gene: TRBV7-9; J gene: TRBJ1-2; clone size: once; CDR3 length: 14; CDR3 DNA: TGTGCCAGCAGTCACGGAAATGGGAACTATGGCTACACCTTC; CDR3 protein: CASSHGNGNYGYTF
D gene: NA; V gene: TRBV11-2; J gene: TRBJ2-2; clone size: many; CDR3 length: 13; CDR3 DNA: TGTGCCAGCAGCCTTGAACCGGGATCCCGCCCGACTTTT; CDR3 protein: CASSLEPGSRPTF
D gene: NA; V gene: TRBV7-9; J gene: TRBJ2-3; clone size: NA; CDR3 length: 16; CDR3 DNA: TGTGCCAGCAGTTCCACAGGAGGCCCTGTGGCAGATACGCAGTATTTT; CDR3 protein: CASSSTGGPVADTQYF
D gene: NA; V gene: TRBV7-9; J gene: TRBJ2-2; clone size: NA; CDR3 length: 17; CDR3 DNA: TGTGCCAGCAGCTTAAGCCCAGGGGGGGCCAATTCCGGGGAGCTGTTTTTT; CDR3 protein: CASSLSPGGANSGELFF
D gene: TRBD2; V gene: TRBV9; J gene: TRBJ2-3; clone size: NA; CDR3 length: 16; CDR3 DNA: TGTGCCAGCAGCGTAGCAGCGGGGGGATTCACAGATACGCAGTATTTT; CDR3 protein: CASSVAAGGFTDTQYF
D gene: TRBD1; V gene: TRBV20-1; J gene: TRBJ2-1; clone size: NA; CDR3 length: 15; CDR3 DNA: TGCAGTGCCCCTTCGCAGGGGGCATTCGACAATGAGCAGTTCTTC; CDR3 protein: CSAPSQGAFDNEQFF
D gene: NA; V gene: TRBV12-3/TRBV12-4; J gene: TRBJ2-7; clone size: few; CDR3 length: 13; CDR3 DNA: TGTGCCAGCAGTGGGACGGGGATGGGCGAGCAGTACTTC; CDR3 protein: CASSGTGMGEQYF
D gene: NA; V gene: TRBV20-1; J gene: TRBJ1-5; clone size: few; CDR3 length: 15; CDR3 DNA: TGCAGTGCTAGCTGGGGGCGTCGGGGCAATCAGCCCCAGCATTTT; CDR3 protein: CSASWGRRGNQPQHF
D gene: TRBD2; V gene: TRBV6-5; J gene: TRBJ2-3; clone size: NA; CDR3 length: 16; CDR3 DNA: TGTGCCAGCAGTACTAGGACTAGCGGGAGGGGAGATACGCAGTATTTT; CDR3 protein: CASSTRTSGRGDTQYF
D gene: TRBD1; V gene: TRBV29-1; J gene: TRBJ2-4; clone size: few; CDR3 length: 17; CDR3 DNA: TGCAGCGTTGGGGCAGGGGGTAACTACGGGGCCAAAAACATTCAGTACTTC; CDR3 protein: CSVGAGGNYGAKNIQYF
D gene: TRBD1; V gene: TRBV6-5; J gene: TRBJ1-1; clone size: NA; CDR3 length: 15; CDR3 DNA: TGTGCCAGCAGTTACGGGACAGGGGGTTATACTGAAGCTTTCTTT; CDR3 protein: CASSYGTGGYTEAFF
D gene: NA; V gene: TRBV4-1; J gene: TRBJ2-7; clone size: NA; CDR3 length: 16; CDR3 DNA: TGCGCCAGCAGCCAAGAATCGGGAGACAGCCGATACGAGCAGTACTTC; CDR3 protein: CASSQESGDSRYEQYF
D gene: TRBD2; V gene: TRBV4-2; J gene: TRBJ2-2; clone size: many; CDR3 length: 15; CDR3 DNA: TGTGCCAGCAGCCAGGGGGACTACAACACCGGGGAGCTGTTTTTT; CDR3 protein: CASSQGDYNTGELFF
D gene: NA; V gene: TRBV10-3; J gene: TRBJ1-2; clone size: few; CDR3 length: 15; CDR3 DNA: TGTGCCATCAGTGAGTCCCGGGGCCCCATCTATGGCTACACCTTC; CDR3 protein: CAISESRGPIYGYTF
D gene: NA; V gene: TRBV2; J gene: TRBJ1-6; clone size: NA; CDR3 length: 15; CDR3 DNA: TGTGCCAGCATTCAAGGGCCCTCCTATAATTCACCCCTCCACTTT; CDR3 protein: CASIQGPSYNSPLHF
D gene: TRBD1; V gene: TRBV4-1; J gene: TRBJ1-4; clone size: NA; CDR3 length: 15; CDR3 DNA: TGCGCCAGCAGCCAAGGTCGACAGGGTAATGAAAAACTGTTTTTT; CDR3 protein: CASSQGRQGNEKLFF
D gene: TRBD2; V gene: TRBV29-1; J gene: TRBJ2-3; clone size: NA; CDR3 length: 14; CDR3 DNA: TGCAGCGTCCGAGCGGGAGGGGTGACAGATACGCAGTATTTT; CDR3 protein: CSVRAGGVTDTQYF
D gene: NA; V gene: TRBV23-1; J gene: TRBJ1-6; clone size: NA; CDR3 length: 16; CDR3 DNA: TGCGCCAGCAGTCATATCAACGGGGCCCATAATTCACCCCTCCACTTT; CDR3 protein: CASSHINGAHNSPLHF
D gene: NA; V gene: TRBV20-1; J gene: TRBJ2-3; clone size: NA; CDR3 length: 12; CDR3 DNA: TGCAGTGCTCCGGAGAGCACAGATACGCAGTATTTT; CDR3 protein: CSAPESTDTQYF
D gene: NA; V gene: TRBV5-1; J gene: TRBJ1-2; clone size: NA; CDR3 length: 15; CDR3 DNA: TGCGCCAGCAGCTTGGGCACGGGACATAACTATGGCTACACCTTC; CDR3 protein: CASSLGTGHNYGYTF
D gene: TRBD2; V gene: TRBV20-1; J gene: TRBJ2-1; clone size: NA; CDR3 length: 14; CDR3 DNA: TGCAGTGCTAGCCGCCCTAGCGGGGTCAATGAGCAGTTCTTC; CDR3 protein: CSASRPSGVNEQFF